This entry lists 16 T cell receptor beta chains sequenced from one sample in a study of blood T cell repertoires in COVID-19. Here immunoSEQ multiplex PCR was the method, and the copy in TCRdb shows in-frame clones only, minus some. The sample lists 300,000 to 400,000 clones, around 86% occurring once. Sequenced material: PBMCs or T cells enriched from blood (not recorded which). These receptors originate from a woman in her 40s with acute COVID-19.

The chain links TRBV5-4 to TRBJ2-3, with 10 nucleotides matching TRBD1. CDR1 and CDR2 from the germline V gene are SGHNT and YYREEE (reference sequence). The J segment lost 5 bases and the V segment lost 4 bases, leaving 7 bases of the junction unmatched. The length of the CDR3 is 15 residues. Here the CDR3 reads CASSKGQGSIDTQYF. CDR3 in DNA: TGTGCCAGCAGCAAGGGACAGGGGTCCATAGATACGCAGTATTTT. Complete variable domain (other parts from reference TRBV5-4 and TRBJ2-3): ETGVTQSPTHLIKTRGQQVTLRCSSQSGHNTVSWYQQALGQGPQFIFQYYREEENGRGNFPPRFSGLQFPNYSSELNVNALELDDSALYLCASSKGQGSIDTQYFGPGTRLTVL.

This clone was seen just once. The rearrangement joins TRBV7-2 to TRBJ1-2; possible D gene TRBD1, 6 bases. Per germline, CDR1 SGHTA and CDR2 FQGNSA. This CDR3 region has 14 residues. V was cut by 2 bases and J by 7 bases, with 14 bases left in between. For the CDR3, the DNA is TGTGCCAGCAGCTTAAGGGGGGGCAAGGGTGGCTACACCTTC. Translation gives CASSLRGGKGGYTF.

V usage is TRBV6-5 and J usage is TRBJ1-2; D gene ambiguous. This CDR3 contains 14 residues. Germline V gives CDR1 MNHEY, CDR2 SVGAGI. The V end lost 4 bases, the J end lost 4 bases, and 13 bases lay between the germline ends. CDR3 amino acids: CASSFGAGFYGYTF. The CDR3 DNA reads TGTGCCAGCAGTTTTGGTGCGGGGTTCTATGGCTACACCTTC.

The V and J genes are TRBV28 and TRBJ2-7, with D possibly matching TRBD2 (5 bases). The germline V gene has CDR1 MDHEN and CDR2 SYDVKM. Trimming shortened V by 5 bases and J by 4 bases, and 9 bases separated the two germline ends. This CDR3 is 12 amino acids long. The CDR3 DNA follows: TGTGCCAGCAGTCGCCGGGGATACGAGCAGTACTTC. It is translated as CASSRRGYEQYF.

The chain carries TRBV6-5 and TRBJ1-6; 7 bases map to TRBD1. Looked up from germline, CDR1 is MNHEY and CDR2 is SVGAGI. V was clipped by 6 bases and J by 9 bases; unmatched bases: 11. CDR3 length equals 15 residues. The CDR3 here is CASRHTGDTISPLHF. The CDR3 nucleotides read TGTGCCAGCAGACACACAGGGGATACCATTTCACCCCTCCACTTT.

CDR3 region: CASSLLPGLAGQGELFF. Written as DNA, the CDR3 is TGCGCCAGCAGCCTTCTTCCGGGACTAGCGGGGCAGGGGGAGCTGTTTTTT. This chain joins TRBV4-1 and TRBJ2-2, with 13 bases aligning to TRBD2. The CDR3 totals 17 residues. With 4 bases clipped from V and 8 bases from J, the junction kept 10 bases outside the gene matches. Germline assignment: CDR1 MGHRA and CDR2 YSYEKL.

The chain employs TRBV9 and TRBJ1-1, with D hard to call. The CDR3 is made up of 14 amino acids. From germline, CDR1 is SGDLS and CDR2 YYNGEE. The ends were cut back, 4 bases at V and 4 bases at J, with 14 bases in the middle. CDR3 residues: CASSLLVGPTEAFF. CDR3 bases: TGTGCCAGCAGCCTCTTAGTTGGTCCCACTGAAGCTTTCTTT.

This chain joins TRBV6-2 or TRBV6-3 and TRBJ2-7, with a possible D match to TRBD2 (6 bases). Germline assignment: CDR1 MNHEY and CDR2 SVGEGT. V was clipped by 3 bases and J by 4 bases, with 16 bases between them. This CDR3 contains 15 residues. CDR3: CASSYGRTIQYEQYF. The CDR3 nucleotides are TGTGCCAGCAGTTATGGGAGGACCATCCAGTACGAGCAGTACTTC.

The chain carries TRBV9 and TRBJ2-3; 13 nucleotides line up with TRBD2. Germline V gene sequence: CDR1 SGDLS, CDR2 YYNGEE. J lost 2 bases, V lost 3 bases, and 6 bases had no gene match. The CDR3 is 17 residues long. The CDR3 DNA follows: TGTGCCAGCAGCGGAGGGACTAGCGGGACGGTCACAGATACGCAGTATTTT. Translated: CASSGGTSGTVTDTQYF. The variable domain in full, with the rest retrieved from reference TRBV9 and TRBJ2-3, is DSGVTQTPKHLITATGQRVTLRCSPRSGDLSVYWYQQSLDQGLQFLIQYYNGEERAKGNILERFSAQQFPDLHSELNLSSLELGDSALYFCASSGGTSGTVTDTQYFGPGTRLTVL.

The V call is TRBV5-6, the J call TRBJ2-2, with D perhaps matching TRBD2 (5 bases). This CDR3 region has 14 residues. Germline V CDR1 and CDR2: SGHDT, YYEEEE. Trimming stripped 1 base from V and 4 bases from J, with 8 bases between. CDR3 sequence: CASSLYAGTGELFF. The CDR3 region has the DNA TGTGCCAGCAGCTTGTATGCGGGCACCGGGGAGCTGTTTTTT.

The chain joins TRBV7-2 to TRBJ1-5, with no clear D. In germline, CDR1 is SGHTA, CDR2 FQGNSA. The CDR3 runs to 13 residues. Trimming pared 5 bases from V and 6 bases from J, leaving 11 bases between. As DNA, the CDR3 is TGTGCCAGCAGCACCCACGGTGGTCAGCCCCAGCATTTT. Translation: CASSTHGGQPQHF.

The rearrangement joins TRBV7-9 to TRBJ2-7; 7 nucleotides line up with TRBD1. The trim removed 9 bases at V and 7 bases at J, leaving 15 bases unmatched. The germline V gene has CDR1 SEHNR and CDR2 FQNEAQ (reference sequence). The CDR3 has 14 amino acids. Here the CDR3 DNA reads TGTGCCAGTTCCACCGGGACAGCCTTAAGGGAGCAGTACTTC. Translated, it gives CASSTGTALREQYF.

The chain uses TRBV19 and TRBJ2-1; TRBD2 aligns across 10 bases. CDR1 and CDR2 from the germline V gene are LNHDA and SQIVND (reference sequence). Trimming removed 3 bases from V and 7 bases from J; junction bases left unmatched: 3. The CDR3 totals 14 residues. CDR3 bases: TGTGCCAGTAGTATTAGCGGGGGGCCGAATGAGCAGTTCTTC. Translating it yields CASSISGGPNEQFF.

The rearrangement links TRBV27 to TRBJ2-2; D may be TRBD1 (5 bases). Trimming removed 5 bases from V and 6 bases from J, with 10 bases in between. This CDR3 contains 13 residues. CDR1 is MNHEY and CDR2 is SMNVEV in the germline V gene (reference sequence). For the CDR3, the DNA is TGTGCCAGCAGTCACAAGGGGTCCGGGGAGCTGTTTTTT. As protein: CASSHKGSGELFF.

This rearrangement joins TRBV2 to TRBJ1-2, with 10 positions matching TRBD1. Trimming at V came to 2 bases and at J to 7 bases, leaving 7 bases not matched to a gene. CDR1 SNHLY and CDR2 FYNNEI come from the germline V gene. The CDR3 is 15 residues long. For the CDR3, the DNA is TGTGCCAGCAGTGAACGGGACAGGGGATTGAGTGGCTACACCTTC. Its translation is CASSERDRGLSGYTF.

The chain employs TRBV19 and TRBJ2-2; no reliable D call. Trimming cost V 1 base and J 6 bases, with 6 bases left between them. From germline, CDR1 is LNHDA and CDR2 SQIVND (reference sequence). The CDR3 is 13 residues long. CDR3 nucleotides: TGTGCCAGTAGTATAGGCGGCCCCGGGGAGCTGTTTTTT. This encodes CASSIGGPGELFF. Together with reference TRBV19 and TRBJ2-2, the CDR3 gives the full variable domain: DGGITQSPKYLFRKEGQNVTLSCEQNLNHDAMYWYRQDPGQGLRLIYYSQIVNDFQKGDIAEGYSVSREKKESFPLTVTSAQKNPTAFYLCASSIGGPGELFFGEGSRLTVL.